The rows below give T cell receptor beta chains drawn from one sample of a study of glioma-infiltrating T cells. Each CDR3 protein is one row after TCRdb ran MiXCR on the multiplex PCR reads. The sample contains 160,000 or so distinct CDR3 sequences, roughly two fifths of which appear only once. The sample comprised glioma tissue, nonneoplastic brain tissue, or PBMCs (not recorded which). The source of these receptors is a human donor with low-grade glioma or glioblastoma, undergoing nonglioma brain surgery, or in good health (not recorded which). CDR3s include the opening cysteine and the closing phenylalanine or tryptophan. D genes are given only for firm matches. Rows may omit the clone size; those that give it use once, few, many or a size class.

V	size	J	D	CDR3	DNA
TRBV5-4	NA	TRBJ2-2	NA	CASSLFGDNGELFF	TGTGCCAGCAGCTTGTTTGGGGATAACGGGGAGCTGTTTTTT
TRBV6-1	NA	TRBJ1-5	NA	CASSEQGLRNQPEHF	TGTGCCAGCAGTGAACAAGGACTTAGAAATCAGCCCGAGCATTTT
TRBV19	NA	TRBJ2-5	TRBD2	CASSVGLAPLGETQYF	TGTGCCAGTAGTGTGGGACTAGCGCCCCTCGGAGAGACCCAGTACTTC
TRBV24-1	NA	TRBJ2-3	TRBD1	CATSDPQGDRAYTQYF	TGTGCCACCAGTGACCCCCAAGGCGACAGGGCATATACGCAGTATTTT
TRBV19	NA	TRBJ1-2	NA	CASKWDTSFVRYTF	TGTGCCAGTAAATGGGACACTTCTTTTGTGAGGTACACCTTC
TRBV28	few	TRBJ2-1	NA	CASSSPGLNEQFF	TGTGCCAGCAGTTCGCCGGGCCTCAATGAGCAGTTCTTC
TRBV20-1	once	TRBJ2-5	NA	CSARPGIQETEYF	TGCAGTGCTCGGCCGGGAATACAAGAGACCGAGTACTTC
TRBV20-1	many	TRBJ1-6	NA	CSASRDNNSPLHF	TGCAGTGCTTCGCGGGACAACAATTCACCCCTCCACTTT
TRBV19	many	TRBJ2-1	NA	CASTLGINNEQFF	TGTGCCAGTACTCTAGGGATTAACAATGAGCAGTTCTTC
TRBV3-1	NA	TRBJ2-5	NA	CASSQEYSGKETQYF	TGTGCCAGCAGCCAAGAATATAGCGGAAAAGAGACCCAGTACTTC
TRBV28	NA	TRBJ1-5	TRBD1	CASSLWAGGNKPQHF	TGTGCCAGCAGCCTCTGGGCAGGGGGGAATAAGCCCCAGCATTTT
TRBV20-1	many	TRBJ1-5	NA	CSARDLEGKEGQPQHF	TGCAGTGCTAGAGATTTGGAGGGGAAAGAGGGCCAGCCCCAGCATTTT
TRBV28	many	TRBJ1-6	NA	CASSPGTILNSPLHF	TGTGCCAGCAGTCCCGGGACAATCCTTAATTCACCCCTCCACTTT
TRBV27	NA	TRBJ2-1	NA	CASSFPRIYEQFF	TGTGCCAGCAGTTTTCCACGAATCTATGAGCAGTTCTTC
TRBV19	NA	TRBJ1-5	NA	CASSISVDSNQPQHF	TGTGCCAGTAGTATCTCCGTAGATAGCAATCAGCCCCAGCATTTT
TRBV6-1	many	TRBJ2-1	TRBD2	CASRTYTSGLYNEQFF	TGTGCCAGCAGAACTTATACTAGCGGTCTTTACAATGAGCAGTTCTTC
TRBV6-2/TRBV6-3	NA	TRBJ2-1	TRBD2	CASSYGLAEQETKFF	TGTGCCAGCAGTTATGGACTAGCGGAGCAAGAGACCAAGTTCTTC
TRBV12-3/TRBV12-4	many	TRBJ1-1	NA	CASTVTGNTEAFF	TGTGCCAGCACCGTAACAGGGAACACTGAAGCTTTCTTT
TRBV2	NA	TRBJ1-2	NA	CASSEGAVRASGYTF	TGTGCCAGCAGTGAAGGGGCGGTCAGGGCGAGTGGCTACACCTTC
TRBV5-1	NA	TRBJ1-1	NA	CASSGQKGSNTEAFF	TGCGCCAGCAGCGGACAAAAAGGGAGTAACACTGAAGCTTTCTTT
TRBV20-1	many	TRBJ2-7	NA	CSARADTITYEQYF	TGCAGTGCTAGAGCTGATACAATTACCTACGAGCAGTACTTC
TRBV28	many	TRBJ2-5	TRBD2	CASSRGGQETQYF	TGTGCCAGCAGCCGGGGGGGGCAAGAGACCCAGTACTTC
TRBV28	NA	TRBJ2-1	NA	CASGERGRPYEQFF	TGTGCCAGCGGGGAGAGAGGGAGGCCCTACGAGCAGTTCTTC
TRBV20-1	NA	TRBJ2-1	TRBD2	CSARDPRTSGFNYNEQFF	TGCAGTGCTAGAGATCCAAGGACTAGCGGGTTTAATTACAATGAGCAGTTCTTC
TRBV11-1	NA	TRBJ2-7	NA	CASTQSQGHFEQYF	TGTGCCAGCACCCAATCCCAGGGACATTTCGAGCAGTACTTC
TRBV28	many	TRBJ2-1	NA	CASSFRDYNEQFF	TGTGCCAGCAGTTTTAGGGACTACAATGAGCAGTTCTTC
TRBV20-1	many	TRBJ2-1	TRBD2	CSAEASGRSYNEQFF	TGCAGTGCGGAGGCTAGCGGGAGGAGTTACAATGAGCAGTTCTTC
TRBV6-1	many	TRBJ2-1	NA	CASSDWGRSSEQFF	TGTGCCAGCAGTGACTGGGGGAGGTCGAGTGAGCAGTTCTTC
TRBV5-1	few	TRBJ2-3	TRBD1	CASSLPGTGVTDTQYF	TGCGCCAGCAGCTTACCCGGGACAGGGGTCACAGATACGCAGTATTTT
TRBV29-1	NA	TRBJ2-7	TRBD1	CSVRSDRGVDEQYF	TGCAGCGTTCGTTCTGACAGGGGTGTAGACGAGCAGTACTTC
TRBV2	many	TRBJ1-2	NA	CASSVLSGDYGYTF	TGTGCCAGCAGTGTTCTCTCAGGGGACTATGGCTACACCTTC
TRBV28	NA	TRBJ2-5	NA	CASSPPLGKGQETQYF	TGTGCCAGCAGTCCCCCTTTAGGGAAGGGACAAGAGACCCAGTACTTC
TRBV20-1	many	TRBJ2-3	NA	CSAGYQQTYWISTDTQYF	TGCAGTGCTGGGTACCAGCAGACTTACTGGATTAGCACAGATACGCAGTATTTT
TRBV20-1	many	TRBJ1-1	NA	CSARNEGYTEAFF	TGCAGTGCTAGAAATGAGGGTTACACTGAAGCTTTCTTT
TRBV4-1	many	TRBJ1-5	NA	CASSQDFAGSQPQHF	TGCGCCAGCAGCCAAGATTTTGCAGGGTCTCAGCCCCAGCATTTT
TRBV7-7	many	TRBJ2-3	TRBD2	CASSPGTSGDTQYF	TGTGCCAGCAGTCCCGGGACTAGCGGAGATACGCAGTATTTT
TRBV18	NA	TRBJ2-7	NA	CASSSPGGLGFEQYF	TGTGCCAGCTCATCTCCCGGGGGGCTTGGGTTCGAGCAGTACTTC
TRBV14	many	TRBJ1-1	NA	CASSPFGKTTEAFF	TGTGCCAGCAGCCCTTTCGGTAAGACCACTGAAGCTTTCTTT
TRBV29-1	NA	TRBJ2-3	NA	CSVDGSQRTDTQYF	TGCAGCGTTGATGGGTCCCAACGCACAGATACGCAGTATTTT
TRBV27	many	TRBJ1-5	TRBD1	CASSATQGAPFYNQPQHF	TGTGCCAGCAGTGCAACACAGGGGGCACCCTTTTACAATCAGCCCCAGCATTTT
TRBV6-2/TRBV6-3	NA	TRBJ1-1	NA	CTTRDTERSFF	TGTACCACCCGGGACACGGAGCGGTCTTTCTTT
TRBV28	many	TRBJ2-7	TRBD1	CASSLSSGQLYEQYF	TGTGCCAGCAGTTTAAGTTCGGGACAGCTCTACGAGCAGTACTTC
TRBV19	many	TRBJ2-3	NA	CASSILPISRNTQYF	TGTGCCAGTAGTATTCTTCCGATCTCTAGGAATACGCAGTATTTT
TRBV27	many	TRBJ2-7	TRBD1	CASSFRGQGEQYF	TGTGCCAGCAGTTTCAGGGGGCAGGGCGAGCAGTACTTC
TRBV20-1	many	TRBJ2-7	NA	CSARRYSPGLIGYEQYF	TGCAGTGCTAGGCGGTATTCACCGGGACTTATCGGCTACGAGCAGTACTTC
TRBV29-1	NA	TRBJ2-6	NA	CSVGRQGGSGANVLTF	TGCAGCGTTGGACGGCAGGGCGGCTCCGGGGCCAACGTCCTGACTTTC
TRBV2	few	TRBJ1-6	NA	CASTQKGGAYNSPLHF	TGTGCCAGCACTCAAAAGGGGGGGGCCTATAATTCACCCCTCCACTTT
TRBV28	NA	TRBJ1-3	NA	CASSRTWGIPGNTIYF	TGTGCCAGCAGTCGGACATGGGGTATCCCTGGAAACACCATATATTTT
TRBV6-1	many	TRBJ2-7	NA	CASTDRSYEQYF	TGTGCCAGCACCGACAGAAGCTACGAGCAGTACTTC
TRBV12-3/TRBV12-4	few	TRBJ2-2	NA	CASSTTVTGELFF	TGTGCCAGCAGTACAACAGTCACCGGGGAGCTGTTTTTT
TRBV5-1	NA	TRBJ1-1	NA	CARSSGTVNTEAFF	TGCGCCAGGAGTTCCGGGACGGTGAACACTGAAGCTTTCTTT
TRBV27	many	TRBJ2-1	NA	CASSLYIGPVEQFF	TGTGCCAGCAGTTTATATATCGGCCCAGTGGAGCAGTTCTTC
TRBV11-2	many	TRBJ1-6	NA	CASSETGPRYSPLHF	TGTGCCAGCAGCGAAACGGGACCGCGATATTCACCCCTCCACTTT